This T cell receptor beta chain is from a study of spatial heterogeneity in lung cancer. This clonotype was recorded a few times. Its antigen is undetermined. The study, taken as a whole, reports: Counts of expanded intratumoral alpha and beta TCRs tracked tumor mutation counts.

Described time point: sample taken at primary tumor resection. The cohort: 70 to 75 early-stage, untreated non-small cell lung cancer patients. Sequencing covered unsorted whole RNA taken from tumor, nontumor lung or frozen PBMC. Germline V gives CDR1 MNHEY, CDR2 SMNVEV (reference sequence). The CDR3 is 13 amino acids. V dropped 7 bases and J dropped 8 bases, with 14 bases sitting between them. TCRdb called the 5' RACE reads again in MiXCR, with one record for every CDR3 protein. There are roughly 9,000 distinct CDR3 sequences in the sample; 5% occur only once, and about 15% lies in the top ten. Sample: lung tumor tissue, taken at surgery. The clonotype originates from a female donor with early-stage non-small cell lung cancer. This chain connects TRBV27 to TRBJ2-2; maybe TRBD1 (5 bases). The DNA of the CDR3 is TGTGCCAGCACCCAGGGAAGGGTGGGGGAGCTGTTTTTT. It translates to CASTQGRVGELFF.